The 19 T cell receptor beta chains in this list originate from one sample, sequenced in a study of T cell repertoires in cytomegalovirus infection (dated by TCRdb to between 2018 and 2021). Data came from an Illumina HiSeq 1500. TCRdb reanalyzed the raw reads on its own, using fastp at Q25 for trimming and MiXCR for clone calling, and kept in-frame beta chains. CDR3 protein sequences are deduplicated, and each keeps its most common genes and DNA. This sample comprises 200,000 or so distinct CDR3 sequences, approximately 20% of them detected only once. The top ten clones comprise about 3% of the sample. Sequenced: PBMCs. The source of these receptors is a human donor in good health (CMV status not recorded). Some clones in this sample may be carry-over from other donors' samples.

This chain connects TRBV4-3 to TRBJ1-4; 9 bases line up with TRBD1. This CDR3 has 16 amino acids. Trimming removed 3 bases from V and 8 bases from J; junction bases left unmatched: 10. CDR1 is LGHNA, CDR2 YSLEER, per germline. The CDR3 DNA follows: TGCGCCAGCAGCCAGGGACCGGGACAGGGAAACGAAAAACTGTTTTTT. Encoded protein: CASSQGPGQGNEKLFF.

This clonotype was found many times. V usage is TRBV9 and J usage is TRBJ2-1; tentative D call: TRBD2 (5 bases). The ends were cut back, 0 bases at V and 6 bases at J, with 16 bases in the middle. The CDR3 covers 16 residues. Germline lookup yields CDR1 SGDLS and CDR2 YYNGEE. CDR3 amino acids: CASSVAISSWGNEQFF. The CDR3 DNA reads as TGTGCCAGCAGCGTAGCTATCTCTAGCTGGGGCAATGAGCAGTTCTTC.

This clonotype was counted only a few times. This chain uses TRBV11-3 with TRBJ1-1; the D gene is possibly TRBD1 (6 bases). Per germline, CDR1 SGHNT and CDR2 YENEEA. This CDR3 has 14 residues. V lost 1 base, J lost 5 bases, and 11 bases lay in between. In DNA form, the CDR3 reads TGTGCCAGCAGCTTAGTACAGGGCGGAACTGAAGCTTTCTTT. This sequence encodes CASSLVQGGTEAFF. The full variable domain, in which reference TRBV11-3 and TRBJ1-1 provide the parts outside the CDR3, is EAGVVQSPRYKIIEKKQPVAFWCNPISGHNTLYWYLQNLGQGPELLIRYENEEAVDDSQLPKDRFSAERLKGVDSTLKIQPAELGDSAVYLCASSLVQGGTEAFFGQGTRLTVV.

This chain uses TRBV2 with TRBJ1-1; D not resolved. CDR3 length: 13 amino acids. CDR1 SNHLY and CDR2 FYNNEI come from the germline V gene. Trimming left V 3 bases short and J 3 bases short, with 8 bases between. CDR3: CASSEREHTEAFF. In DNA, the CDR3 is TGTGCCAGCAGTGAGAGGGAGCACACTGAAGCTTTCTTT.

This clonotype occurred a few times. This chain uses TRBV7-2 with TRBJ1-5; D uncertain. The germline V gene encodes CDR1 SGHTA and CDR2 FQGNSA. V was trimmed by 3 bases and J by 0 bases, leaving 9 bases between them. The CDR3 runs 15 residues. The CDR3 loop is CASSLSVYSNQPQHF. Written as DNA, the CDR3 is TGTGCCAGCAGCTTGTCCGTTTATAGCAATCAGCCCCAGCATTTT.

The rearrangement joins TRBV3-1 to TRBJ1-5; D uncertain. Trimming left V 4 bases short and J 3 bases short, with 10 bases between. The germline CDR1 and CDR2 sequences are LGHDT and YNNKEL (reference sequence). The CDR3 spans 14 residues. CDR3 nucleotide sequence: TGTGCCAGCAGCCCTCGGGGTCCCAATCAGCCCCAGCATTTT. It specifies CASSPRGPNQPQHF. The variable domain in full, completed from reference TRBV3-1 and TRBJ1-5, reads DTAVSQTPKYLVTQMGNDKSIKCEQNLGHDTMYWYKQDSKKFLKIMFSYNNKELIINETVPNRFSPKSPDKAHLNLHINSLELGDSAVYFCASSPRGPNQPQHFGDGTRLSIL.

This clonotype has a handful of counts. The chain employs TRBV28 and TRBJ2-7, with D unclear. Trimming removed 9 bases from V and 2 bases from J, with 20 bases in between. The CDR3 is 15 amino acids. Germline CDR1 is MDHEN and CDR2 is SYDVKM. CDR3 sequence: CASTRRRFQTYEQYF. DNA of the CDR3: TGTGCCAGTACCCGTAGGAGATTCCAAACCTACGAGCAGTACTTC.

This clonotype was counted a few times. V usage is TRBV5-6 and J usage is TRBJ2-7; tentatively, D is TRBD2 (6 bases). The CDR3 runs 13 residues. Germline V gene sequence: CDR1 SGHDT, CDR2 YYEEEE. With 2 bases removed from V and 3 bases from J, the gap between germline ends came to 9 bases. The CDR3 is CASSFRGNYEQYF. Here the CDR3 DNA reads TGTGCCAGCAGCTTTCGGGGGAACTACGAGCAGTACTTC.

The rearrangement joins TRBV12-3 or TRBV12-4 to TRBJ2-1, with 11 positions matching TRBD2. The junction had 17 bases not matched to a gene; V was cut back by 6 bases and J by 10 bases. This CDR3 is 17 amino acids long. This CDR3 reads CASRPISGRAGSMEQFF. The CDR3 DNA reads as TGTGCCAGCAGGCCGATTAGCGGGAGGGCCGGTTCAATGGAGCAGTTCTTC.

This clonotype was found a few times. The genes are TRBV12-3 or TRBV12-4 and TRBJ2-1, with D tentatively TRBD2 (5 bases). V was pared by 3 bases and J by 3 bases, with 9 bases between. The CDR3 is 14 residues long. The CDR3 spells CASSLGADYNEQFF. In nucleotides, the CDR3 is TGTGCCAGCAGTTTGGGAGCGGACTACAATGAGCAGTTCTTC.

This clonotype was observed a few times. This chain joins TRBV14 and TRBJ2-1; no definite D call. V lost 1 base and J lost 7, with 8 bases in between. The CDR3 is made up of 13 amino acids. Looked up from germline, CDR1 is SGHDN and CDR2 is FVKESK. This CDR3 reads CASSQVLGNEQFF. The CDR3 region has the DNA TGTGCCAGCAGCCAAGTTCTAGGGAATGAGCAGTTCTTC.

Ten or more counts support this clonotype. This CDR3 reads CASSPITGVLNEQFF. CDR3 DNA sequence: TGTGCCAGCAGTCCAATAACGGGAGTTCTAAATGAGCAGTTCTTC. The chain is built from TRBV7-6 and TRBJ2-1; TRBD2 is a possible D gene (6 bases). CDR1 and CDR2 (germline): SGHVS, FNYEAQ. The V gene lost 6 bases and the J gene lost 7 bases, with 19 bases spanning the gap. This CDR3 spans 15 amino acids. Combining the CDR3 with reference TRBV7-6 and TRBJ2-1 gives the whole variable domain GAGVSQSPRYKVTKRGQDVALRCDPISGHVSLYWYRQALGQGPEFLTYFNYEAQQDKSGLPNDRFSAERPEGSISTLTIQRTEQRDSAMYRCASSPITGVLNEQFFGPGTRLTVL.

The sample holds a few counts of this clonotype. CDR3 region: CASTLVGGTDTQYF. The CDR3 DNA reads TGTGCCAGCACTCTTGTTGGGGGCACAGATACGCAGTATTTT. This sequence joins TRBV28 and TRBJ2-3; no clear D gene. The CDR3 is 14 residues long. V lost 7 bases and J lost 1, with 12 bases in between. Germline CDR1 MDHEN, CDR2 SYDVKM. Combining the CDR3 with reference TRBV28 and TRBJ2-3 gives the whole variable domain DVKVTQSSRYLVKRTGEKVFLECVQDMDHENMFWYRQDPGLGLRLIYFSYDVKMKEKGDIPEGYSVSREKKERFSLILESASTNQTSMYLCASTLVGGTDTQYFGPGTRLTVL.

The V gene is TRBV28, the J gene TRBJ2-3; 11 nucleotides match TRBD2. The CDR3 is 15 amino acids. The V gene end was trimmed by 6 bases and the J gene end by 6 bases; junction bases not matched to a gene: 8. From germline, CDR1 is MDHEN and CDR2 SYDVKM. As DNA, the CDR3 is TGTGCCAGCAGCTTAGCGGGAGGGCAACGTGATACGCAGTATTTT. Amino acids: CASSLAGGQRDTQYF.

In its sample, this clonotype was seen a few times. The genes are TRBV3-1 and TRBJ2-7; D tentatively fits TRBD1 or TRBD2 (5 bases each). Per germline, CDR1 LGHDT and CDR2 YNNKEL (reference sequence). Trimming removed 1 base from V and 3 bases from J, with 10 bases in between. The CDR3 totals 14 residues. Written as DNA, the CDR3 is TGTGCCAGCAGCCAAGGAACGAGGGGCTACGAGCAGTACTTC. It encodes CASSQGTRGYEQYF.

The CDR3 nucleotides read TGTGCCAGCAGCTTGGGACAGGGGGCGTCTGCCGTCACCGGGGAGCTGTTTTTT. Its protein is CASSLGQGASAVTGELFF. The rearrangement links TRBV11-2 to TRBJ2-2, with TRBD1 matching 12 bases. The germline CDR1 and CDR2 sequences are SGHAT and FQNNGV. The CDR3 runs 18 residues. The J segment lost 4 bases and the V segment lost 3 bases, leaving 9 bases of the junction unmatched.

V is TRBV20-1 and J is TRBJ2-3, with 7 bases identical to TRBD2. This CDR3 spans 15 amino acids. Germline V CDR1 and CDR2: DFQATT, SNEGSKA (reference sequence). V gave up 5 bases and J gave up 4 bases; unmatched junction bases: 12. The chain's CDR3 is CSAGRGHTGPDTQYF. CDR3 coding DNA: TGCAGTGCTGGGAGGGGCCATACGGGCCCAGATACGCAGTATTTT.

This clonotype has only a few counts. V gene TRBV27 combines with J gene TRBJ2-3; 7 positions agree with TRBD2. The CDR3 runs to 15 residues. Per the germline V gene, CDR1 is MNHEY and CDR2 is SMNVEV (reference sequence). Trimming cost V 8 bases and J 4 bases; bases outside gene matches: 12. CDR3 protein: CASVEGGSSSDTQYF. CDR3 sequence (DNA): TGTGCCAGCGTCGAGGGCGGGAGCTCTTCAGATACGCAGTATTTT.

Turning to this clonotype: A much larger clone lies a single base off, so this may be a read error. The chain couples TRBV3-1 to TRBJ2-7; no clear D. This CDR3 contains 11 residues. Germline V gene sequence: CDR1 LGHDT, CDR2 YNNKEL (reference sequence). Trimming took off 3 bases at V and 3 bases at J, with 3 bases between the two ends. This CDR3 is CASSQNYEQYF. The CDR3 nucleotides read TGTGCCAGCAGCCAGAACTACGAGCAGTACTTC.